This T cell receptor beta chain was recorded in a study of PD-L1 blockade in urothelial cancer. Sequencing was performed with immunoSEQ multiplex PCR; in TCRdb, only in-frame clones are kept and a portion is missing. This sample has roughly 63,000 clones, with 65% to 90% found just once. This clone was counted a single time. Losses at the gene ends were 5 bases for V and 5 bases for J; bases not matched to a gene: 8. CDR3 size: 15 residues. Germline V gene data show CDR1 as MNHNS and CDR2 as SASEGT. Time point here: pretreatment peripheral blood. This sequence joins TRBV6-1 and TRBJ1-5; 8 nucleotides agree with TRBD1. Specimen: PBMCs, collected around atezolizumab (anti-PD-L1) treatment. The receptor comes from a man between 65 and 79 years old with urothelial cancer. CDR3 nucleotides: TGTGCCAGCAGTTTACTAAGACAGGGGTATCAGCCCCAGCATTTT. This translates into CASSLLRQGYQPQHF.